The rows below give T cell receptor beta chains drawn from one sample of a study of response to subunit inactivated influenza vaccine. TCRdb called the RT-PCR reads again in MiXCR, with one record for every CDR3 protein. This sample yields approximately 500,000 distinct CDR3 sequences, of which 20% to 25% are seen a single time; 2.8% belongs to the top ten. These sequences were also reported in another study, on T cells expressing NK-cell markers.

The sample in question was CD4+ T cells sorted from PBMCs, obtained roughly 12 days after vaccination. Receptors were obtained from a man aged 50 to 59 who received an inactivated influenza vaccine. Both conserved end residues are trimmed from each CDR3. Each record gives: clone size, V gene, J gene, CDR3 protein. Clone size appears in some rows only: once, few, many, or a class for an expanded clone.

-	TRBV7-2	TRBJ2-1	ASSRSGGAFYEQF
few	TRBV12-3/TRBV12-4	TRBJ2-3	ASSGRVGTDTQY
few	TRBV12-3/TRBV12-4	TRBJ2-3	ASSLQGFDTQY
few	TRBV10-3	TRBJ2-5	AISGIGSSTETQY
few	TRBV4-1	TRBJ2-4	ASSQVAGGLAKNIQY
few	TRBV20-1	TRBJ2-3	SARSPSLAGSTDTQY
few	TRBV5-1	TRBJ2-7	ASSSGGTGPYEQY
medium-sized	TRBV4-3	TRBJ2-2	ASSQDRVPPNTGELF
-	TRBV12-3/TRBV12-4	TRBJ2-7	ASSLGQNLAYEQY
-	TRBV6-2/TRBV6-3	TRBJ2-7	ASSPSRPRGREHSYEQY
many	TRBV6-2/TRBV6-3	TRBJ1-5	ASSYHTGQPQH
-	TRBV4-1	TRBJ2-1	ASSQSLGPYNEQF
-	TRBV7-9	TRBJ1-1	ASSLAFDRGSVTEAF
-	TRBV7-9	TRBJ2-1	ASSLVLREQF
-	TRBV20-1	TRBJ2-2	SAKDRGGTGELF
few	TRBV6-2/TRBV6-3	TRBJ1-2	ASTGSRYGYT
-	TRBV5-1	TRBJ2-3	ASSLALAGVGTDTQY
-	TRBV6-2/TRBV6-3	TRBJ2-6	ASSSRPGQGSGANVLT
many	TRBV30	TRBJ2-1	AWSVGRTEQF
-	TRBV7-8	TRBJ2-3	ASSLGLAGADTDTQY
-	TRBV5-1	TRBJ2-1	ASSRTLLAKGGNEQF
-	TRBV6-6	TRBJ2-7	ASSSGGIEQY